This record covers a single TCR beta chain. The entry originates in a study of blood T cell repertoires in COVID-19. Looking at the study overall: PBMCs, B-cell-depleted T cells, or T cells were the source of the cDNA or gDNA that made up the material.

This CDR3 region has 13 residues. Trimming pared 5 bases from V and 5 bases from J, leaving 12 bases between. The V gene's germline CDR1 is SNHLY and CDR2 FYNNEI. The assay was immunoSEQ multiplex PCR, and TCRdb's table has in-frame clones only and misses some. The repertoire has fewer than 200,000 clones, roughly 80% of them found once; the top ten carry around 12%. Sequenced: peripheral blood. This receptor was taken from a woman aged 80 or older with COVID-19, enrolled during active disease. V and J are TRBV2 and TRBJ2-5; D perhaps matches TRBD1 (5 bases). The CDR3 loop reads CASSLQGAETQYF. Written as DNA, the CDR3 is TGTGCCAGCAGTTTGCAGGGTGCGGAGACCCAGTACTTC.